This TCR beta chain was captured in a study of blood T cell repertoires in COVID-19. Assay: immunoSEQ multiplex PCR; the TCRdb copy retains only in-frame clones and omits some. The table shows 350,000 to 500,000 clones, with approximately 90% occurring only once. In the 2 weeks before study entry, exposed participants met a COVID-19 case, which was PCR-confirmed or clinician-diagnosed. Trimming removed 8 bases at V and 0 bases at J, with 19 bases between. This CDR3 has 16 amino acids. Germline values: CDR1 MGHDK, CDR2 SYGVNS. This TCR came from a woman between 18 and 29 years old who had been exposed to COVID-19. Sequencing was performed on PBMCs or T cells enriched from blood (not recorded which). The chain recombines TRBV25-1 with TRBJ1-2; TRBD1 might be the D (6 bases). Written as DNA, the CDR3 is TGTGCCAGCCGATCAGGGGAGATGGGCTCTAACTATGGCTACACCTTC. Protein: CASRSGEMGSNYGYTF.